This TCR beta chain was obtained from a study of beta chain features in type 1 diabetes. Overall study context: In age, gender and cell yields, patients were similar to healthy donors. Findings of the study overall: Significant though moderate, a shortening of TCRB CDR3s appeared in all four CD4+ subsets of Type 1 diabetes patients.

A remark on this clone: The antigen is not known.

Each of the CD4+ naive, central memory, regulatory and stem cell-like memory populations was sorted via CD45RO/CCR7/CD25/CD127/CD95/CD27. This CDR3 comprises 19 residues. Germline loops: CDR1 LGHNA, CDR2 YSLEER. After removal of 0 bases from V and 7 bases from J, the junction contained 17 bases not matched to a gene. The isolated RNA, all of it, was reverse transcribed, so expressed TCRB transcripts were what got sequenced. Method: immunoSEQ multiplex PCR; TCRdb's copy keeps in-frame clones and lacks some. The profile shows 300,000 to 350,000 clones, 9.3% of them singletons. This rearrangement joins TRBV4-3 to TRBJ1-5; TRBD1 matches at 8 bases. The sequence derives from a young man with type 1 diabetes. The sequenced sample was central memory CD4+ T cells from blood. DNA for the CDR3: TGCGCCAGCAGCCAAGAATGGCGCGGAAAGTCAGGGGGCGTCCAGCCCCAGCATTTT. Its translation: CASSQEWRGKSGGVQPQHF.